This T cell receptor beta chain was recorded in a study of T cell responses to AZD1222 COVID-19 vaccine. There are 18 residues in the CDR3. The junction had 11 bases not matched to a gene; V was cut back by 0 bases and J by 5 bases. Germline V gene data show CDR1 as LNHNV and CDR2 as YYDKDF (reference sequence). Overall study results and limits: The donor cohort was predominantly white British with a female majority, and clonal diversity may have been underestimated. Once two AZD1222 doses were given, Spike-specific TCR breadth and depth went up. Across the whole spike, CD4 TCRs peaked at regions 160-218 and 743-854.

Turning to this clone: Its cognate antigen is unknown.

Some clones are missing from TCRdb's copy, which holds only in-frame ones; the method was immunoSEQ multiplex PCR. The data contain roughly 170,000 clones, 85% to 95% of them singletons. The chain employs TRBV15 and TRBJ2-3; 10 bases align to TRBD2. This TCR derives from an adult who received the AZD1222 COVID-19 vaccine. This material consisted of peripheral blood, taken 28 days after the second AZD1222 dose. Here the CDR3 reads CATSRDLVLLAGEDTQYF. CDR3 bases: TGTGCCACCAGCAGAGATTTAGTCCTGCTAGCGGGAGAAGATACGCAGTATTTT.